This T cell receptor (beta chain) was identified during a study of T cells after yellow fever vaccination. Study at large: Fractions containing few cells were prepared with SMART-Seq v4 Ultra Low Input. The study, taken as a whole, reports: When the response was secondary, it was weaker but reached its peak faster, day 5 versus 15. In post-booster samples, most primary-vaccination clones reappeared (just under 97% CD4, 88% CD8).

This clonotype came up many times. The target antigen is unknown. TCRdb recomputed calls from the 5' RACE reads with MiXCR, one row per CDR3 protein. The sample shows approximately 300,000 distinct CDR3 sequences, around 10% of them seen only once. CDR1 is LGHNA, CDR2 YSLEER, per germline. V was cut by 1 base and J by 4 bases, with 10 bases left in between. The CDR3 loop spans 15 amino acids. The chain carries TRBV4-3 and TRBJ1-4; D might be TRBD1 (6 bases). The starting material was CD4+ T cells sorted from PBMCs, obtained 45 days after the yellow fever booster vaccination. The TCR was taken from a man between 18 and 29 years old who received the YFV17D yellow fever vaccine. CDR3 nucleotides: TGCGCCAGCAGCCAAGGCGGGGGGCATAATGAAAAACTGTTTTTT. Its protein is CASSQGGGHNEKLFF.